This TCR beta chain was sequenced in a study of blood T cell repertoires in COVID-19. The V end was cut by 0 bases, the J end by 2 bases, with 15 bases between. From germline, CDR1 is SGHRS and CDR2 YFSETQ. This CDR3 region has 17 residues. Sequencing was performed with immunoSEQ multiplex PCR; in TCRdb, only in-frame clones are kept and a portion is missing. The sample records some 360,000 clones, 85% to 90% being singletons. This clonotype originated in a woman aged 30 to 39 who had been exposed to COVID-19. The rearrangement links TRBV5-1 to TRBJ1-3; D may be TRBD1 (5 bases). The sequenced sample consisted of PBMCs or T cells enriched from blood (not recorded which). CDR3 protein: CASSLVSEGHTGNTIYF. DNA for the CDR3: TGCGCCAGCAGCTTGGTCTCGGAGGGGCATACTGGAAACACCATATATTTT.